This T cell receptor beta chain was found in a study of T-cell memory formation after mild COVID-19 (dated by TCRdb to about 2021). Regarding the complete study: Most TCR sequence clusters were specific to one of the two donors. T-cell clones expanding and contracting after mild COVID-19 in a couple of donors were tracked by longitudinal TCRalpha and TCRbeta repertoire sequencing. The cohort was made up of two young adult volunteers, one female and one male, who were previously healthy. Study-level results and caveats: Balanced CD4/CD8 phenotypes were observed for clones contracting from day 15 to 85, whereas a bias towards CD4+ was observed for a second wave of clones expanding from day 15 to 37. Some responding clones were detected in pre-infection memory, which suggested that pre-existing cross-reactive memory T cells had joined the SARS-CoV-2 response. Contracting CD4+ clones were located mainly in the CM and EM memory subsets, whereas CD8+ clones were found to be enriched in EMRA. Whether the second-wave clones peaking on day 37 were SARS-CoV-2 specific was not confirmed. Only a couple of mild cases were covered in the study, and larger cohorts including severe cases with pre-infection samples were considered necessary.

This clonotype occurred a few times. The antigen it binds to is not known. No base quality values were provided; no much bigger clone lies one nucleotide off. Ficoll-Paque density gradient centrifugation was the method used to isolate PBMCs. The trim is 4 bases for V and 0 bases for J, with a gap of 11 bases between the germline ends. From cysteine to phenylalanine, the CDR3 is 15 amino acids long. Solely the CDR3 DNA is kept, with 45 bases framed from the first base. From the germline V gene, CDR1 is SGDLS and CDR2 is YYNGEE. The instrument given in TCRdb is Illumina NovaSeq 6000. TCRalpha and TCRbeta cDNA libraries were constructed by 5'RACE with constant-segment primers, with sample barcodes and unique molecular identifiers being introduced. Trizol reagent was used to extract RNA from every sample. Amplification of the libraries took two PCR steps, and the second step added a second sample barcode plus Illumina TruSeq adapters. The libraries were sequenced on an Illumina NovaSeq using 2 x 150 bp paired-end reads. Regarding the original processing steps: Demultiplexing of reads and collapsing into UMI-guided consensus sequences were performed with migec v1.2.7. With mixcr v2.1.11, UMI consensuses were aligned to TRA and TRB V and J templates and assembled into clonotypes. Clonotypes were classified as expanded or contracted when called significant by both edgeR and NoisET, with noise models trained on biological replicates. For edgeR calls, the cutoffs were a false discovery rate-adjusted p below 0.01 and a log2 fold-change threshold of 1. As an exploratory analysis of dynamics, PCA with hierarchical clustering was applied to max-normalized trajectories of the 1000 most abundant clonotypes. Separately sequenced CD4+ and CD8+ repertoires were used to assign the CD4 or CD8 phenotype of responding clones. Using fastp trimming at Q25 and MiXCR clonotype assembly, TCRdb reanalyzed the public sequencing data and kept in-frame beta chains. Rows matching on CDR3 protein sequence are summarized as one entry with the most common DNA and genes. What appears here as the V and J calls and clone size reflects TCRdb's work, not the paper's. The sample has hundreds of thousands of distinct CDR3 sequences on record, over 15% of them singletons. Of the sample, about 12% falls within the top ten clones.

The sequence links TRBV9 to TRBJ2-4; the D gene could be TRBD1 or TRBD2, each one agreeing over 5 bases. The sequencing sample was made of PBMCs or a T cell subset sorted from them (not recorded which). The sequence came from an adult woman who had mild COVID-19 (a few samples of this study predate the infection). The sample titles of this study are shuffled in the database, so cell type and time point are left out; the donor was told from shared clones. The CDR3 region: CASSHKGTAKNIQYF. The bases are TGTGCCAGCAGCCACAAAGGGACAGCCAAAAACATTCAGTACTTC. The CDR3, completed at both ends by the reference TRBV9 and TRBJ2-4 genes, gives the full variable domain DSGVTQTPKHLITATGQRVTLRCSPRSGDLSVYWYQQSLDQGLQFLIQYYNGEERAKGNILERFSAQQFPDLHSELNLSSLELGDSALYFCASSHKGTAKNIQYFGAGTRLSVL.